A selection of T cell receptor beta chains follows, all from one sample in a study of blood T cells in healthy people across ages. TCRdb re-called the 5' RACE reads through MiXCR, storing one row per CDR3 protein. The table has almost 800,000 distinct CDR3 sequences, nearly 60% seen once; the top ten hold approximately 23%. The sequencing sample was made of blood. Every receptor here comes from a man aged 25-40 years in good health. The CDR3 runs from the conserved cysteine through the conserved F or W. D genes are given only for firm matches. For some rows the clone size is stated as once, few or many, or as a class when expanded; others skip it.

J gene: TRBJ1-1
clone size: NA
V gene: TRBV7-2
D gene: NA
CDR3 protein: CASSRTENTEAFF
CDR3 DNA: TGTGCCAGCAGCCGAACCGAGAACACTGAAGCTTTCTTT

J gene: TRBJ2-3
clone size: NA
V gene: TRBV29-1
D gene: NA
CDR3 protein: CSVVAPFSTDTQYF
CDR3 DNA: TGCAGCGTTGTGGCACCCTTTAGCACAGATACGCAGTATTTT

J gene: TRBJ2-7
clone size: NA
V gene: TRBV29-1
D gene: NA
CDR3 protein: CSAKEGYNEQYF
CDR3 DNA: TGCAGCGCCAAGGAGGGATACAATGAGCAGTACTTC

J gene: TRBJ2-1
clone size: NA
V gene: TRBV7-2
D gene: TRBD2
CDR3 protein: CASSRSSGGVSYEQFF
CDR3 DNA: TGTGCCAGCAGCCGCTCTAGCGGGGGGGTTTCCTACGAGCAGTTCTTC

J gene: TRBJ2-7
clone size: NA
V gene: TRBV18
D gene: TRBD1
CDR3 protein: CASSPSGQNYEQYF
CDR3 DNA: TGTGCCAGCTCACCTTCGGGACAGAACTACGAGCAGTACTTC

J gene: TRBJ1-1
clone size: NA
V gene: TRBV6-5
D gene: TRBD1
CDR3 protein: CASSYWRVQGGEAFF
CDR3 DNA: TGTGCCAGCAGTTACTGGAGGGTGCAGGGGGGGGAAGCTTTCTTT

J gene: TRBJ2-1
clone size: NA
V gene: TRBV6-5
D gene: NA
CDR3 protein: CASSYFGPPEGSYNEQFF
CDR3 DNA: TGTGCCAGCAGTTATTTTGGACCACCAGAGGGATCTTACAATGAGCAGTTCTTC

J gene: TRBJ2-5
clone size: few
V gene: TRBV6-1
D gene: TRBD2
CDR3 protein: CASSGLAGGPETQYF
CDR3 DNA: TGTGCCAGCAGTGGACTGGCGGGGGGGCCAGAGACCCAGTACTTC

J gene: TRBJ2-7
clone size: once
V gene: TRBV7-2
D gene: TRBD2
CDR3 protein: CASSLETSGPYEQYF
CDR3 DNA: TGTGCCAGCAGCTTAGAGACTAGCGGCCCATACGAGCAGTACTTC

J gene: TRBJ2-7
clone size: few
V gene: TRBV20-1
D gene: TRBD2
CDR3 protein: CSAREVAGAYEQYF
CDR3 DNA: TGCAGTGCTAGAGAGGTAGCGGGGGCATACGAGCAGTACTTC

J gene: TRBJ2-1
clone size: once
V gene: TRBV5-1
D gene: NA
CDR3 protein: CASSPLQGSYNEQFF
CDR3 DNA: TGCGCCAGCAGCCCACTTCAAGGCTCCTACAATGAGCAGTTCTTC

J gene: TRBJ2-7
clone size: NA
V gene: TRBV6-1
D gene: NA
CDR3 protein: CAAEGGWYEQYF
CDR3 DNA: TGTGCCGCGGAGGGGGGATGGTACGAGCAGTACTTC

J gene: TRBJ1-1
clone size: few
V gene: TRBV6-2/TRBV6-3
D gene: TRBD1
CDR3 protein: CASSETGETEAFF
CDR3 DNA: TGTGCCAGCAGTGAGACAGGGGAGACTGAAGCTTTCTTT

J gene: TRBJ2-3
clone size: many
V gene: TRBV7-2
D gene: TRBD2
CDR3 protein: CASSLSGVNTDTQYF
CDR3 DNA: TGTGCCAGCAGCTTAAGCGGGGTAAACACAGATACGCAGTATTTT

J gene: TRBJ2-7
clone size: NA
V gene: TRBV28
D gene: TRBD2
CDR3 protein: CASSFSGLPSPLYEQYF
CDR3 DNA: TGTGCCAGCAGTTTCTCGGGACTACCAAGTCCGCTCTACGAGCAGTACTTC

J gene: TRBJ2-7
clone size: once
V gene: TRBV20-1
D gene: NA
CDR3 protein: CSARDLGTEQYF
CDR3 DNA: TGCAGTGCTAGAGATTTAGGGACGGAGCAGTACTTC